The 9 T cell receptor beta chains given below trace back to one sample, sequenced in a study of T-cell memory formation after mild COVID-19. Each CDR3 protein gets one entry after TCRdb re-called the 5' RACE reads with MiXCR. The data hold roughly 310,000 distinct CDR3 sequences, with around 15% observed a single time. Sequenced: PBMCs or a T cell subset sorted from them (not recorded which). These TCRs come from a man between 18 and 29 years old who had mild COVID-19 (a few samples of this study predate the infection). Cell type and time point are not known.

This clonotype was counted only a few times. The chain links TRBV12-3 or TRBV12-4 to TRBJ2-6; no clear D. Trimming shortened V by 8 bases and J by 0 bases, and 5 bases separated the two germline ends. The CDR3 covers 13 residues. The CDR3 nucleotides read TGTGCCAGCGGTCTCTCTGGGGCCAACGTCCTGACTTTC. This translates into CASGLSGANVLTF.

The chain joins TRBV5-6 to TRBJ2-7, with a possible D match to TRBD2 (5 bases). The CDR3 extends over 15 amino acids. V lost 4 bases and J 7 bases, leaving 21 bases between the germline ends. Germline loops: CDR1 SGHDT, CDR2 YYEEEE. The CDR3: CASSPGPTSDFEQYV. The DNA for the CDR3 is TGTGCCAGCAGCCCTGGGCCTACGTCGGACTTTGAGCAGTACGTC.

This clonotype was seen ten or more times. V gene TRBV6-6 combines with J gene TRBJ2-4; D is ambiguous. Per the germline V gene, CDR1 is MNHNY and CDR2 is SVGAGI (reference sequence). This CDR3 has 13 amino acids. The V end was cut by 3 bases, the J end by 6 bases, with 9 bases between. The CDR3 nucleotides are TGTGCCAGCAGTTATGGCATTTTAAACATTCAGTACTTC. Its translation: CASSYGILNIQYF.

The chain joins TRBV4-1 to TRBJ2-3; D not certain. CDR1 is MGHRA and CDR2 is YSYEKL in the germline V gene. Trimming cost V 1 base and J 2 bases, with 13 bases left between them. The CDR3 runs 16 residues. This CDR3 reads CASSQATVHLTDTQYF. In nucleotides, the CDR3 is TGCGCCAGCAGCCAAGCGACGGTGCATCTCACAGATACGCAGTATTTT.

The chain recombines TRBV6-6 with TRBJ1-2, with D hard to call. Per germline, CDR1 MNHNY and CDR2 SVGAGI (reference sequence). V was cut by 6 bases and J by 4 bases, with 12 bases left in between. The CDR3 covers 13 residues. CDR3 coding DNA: TGTGCCAGCAGAACAGACGGCCTCTATGGCTACACCTTC. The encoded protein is CASRTDGLYGYTF.

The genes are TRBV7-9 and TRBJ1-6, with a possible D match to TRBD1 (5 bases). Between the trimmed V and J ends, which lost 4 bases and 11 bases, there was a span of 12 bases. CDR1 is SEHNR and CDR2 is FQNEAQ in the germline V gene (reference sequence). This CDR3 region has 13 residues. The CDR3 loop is CASSSGFRAPLHF. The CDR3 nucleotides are TGTGCCAGCAGCTCAGGGTTTCGGGCACCCCTCCACTTT.

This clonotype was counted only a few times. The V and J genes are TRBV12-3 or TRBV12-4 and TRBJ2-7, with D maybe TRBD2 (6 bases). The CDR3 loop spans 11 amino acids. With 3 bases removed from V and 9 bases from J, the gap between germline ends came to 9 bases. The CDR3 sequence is CASSFERVQYF. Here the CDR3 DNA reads TGTGCCAGCAGTTTTGAGCGGGTGCAGTACTTC.

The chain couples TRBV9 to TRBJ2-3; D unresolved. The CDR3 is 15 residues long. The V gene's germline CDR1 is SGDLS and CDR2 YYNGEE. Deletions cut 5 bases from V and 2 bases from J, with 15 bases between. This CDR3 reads CASSYEWAITDTQYF. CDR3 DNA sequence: TGTGCCAGCAGTTACGAGTGGGCCATCACAGATACGCAGTATTTT.

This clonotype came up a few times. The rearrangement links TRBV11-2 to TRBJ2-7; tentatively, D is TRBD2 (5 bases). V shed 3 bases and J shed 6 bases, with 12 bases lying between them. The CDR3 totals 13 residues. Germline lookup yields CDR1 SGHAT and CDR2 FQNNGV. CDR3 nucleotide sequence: TGTGCCAGCAGCTTTTACGGGGAAGGCGAGCAGTACTTC. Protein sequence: CASSFYGEGEQYF.